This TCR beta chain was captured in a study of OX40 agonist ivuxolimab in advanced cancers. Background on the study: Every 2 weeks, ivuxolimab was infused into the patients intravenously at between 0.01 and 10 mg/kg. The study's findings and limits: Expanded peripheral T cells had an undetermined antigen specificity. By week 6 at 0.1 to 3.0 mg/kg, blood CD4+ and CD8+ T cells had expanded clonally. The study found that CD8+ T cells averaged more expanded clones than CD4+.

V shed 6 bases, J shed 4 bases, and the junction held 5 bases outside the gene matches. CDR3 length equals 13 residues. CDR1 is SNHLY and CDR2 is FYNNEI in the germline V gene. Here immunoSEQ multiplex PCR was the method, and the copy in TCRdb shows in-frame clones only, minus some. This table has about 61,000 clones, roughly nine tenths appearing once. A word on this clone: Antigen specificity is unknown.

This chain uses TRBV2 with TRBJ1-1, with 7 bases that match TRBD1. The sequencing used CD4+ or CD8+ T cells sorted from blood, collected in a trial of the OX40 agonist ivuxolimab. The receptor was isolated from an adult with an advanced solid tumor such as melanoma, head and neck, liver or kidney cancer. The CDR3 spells CASRVRGGTEAFF. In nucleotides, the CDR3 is TGTGCCAGCAGAGTCAGGGGGGGCACTGAAGCTTTCTTT.